The sequence of this TCR beta chain was determined in a study of identical twins. Study-wide results and caveats: Cross-sectional statistical analysis, not tracking of the same donors, underpinned the conclusions.

In germline, CDR1 is SGHRS, CDR2 YFSETQ. V lost 3 bases, J lost 4 bases, and 11 bases lay in between. The CDR3 has 14 amino acids. This clonotype was seen more than once but under ten times. Its antigen is still unknown. Each CDR3 protein is one row after TCRdb ran MiXCR on the 5' RACE reads. In the table there are some 600,000 distinct CDR3 sequences, 7% to 7.5% of which are singletons. These records were also assigned to another study, of yellow fever vaccine responses in identical twins.

The sequence derives from a woman aged 18-30 years in good health. The chain combines TRBV5-1 with TRBJ2-1, with D maybe TRBD2 (5 bases). The material sequenced was PBMCs. The CDR3 loop reads CASSSEGDYNEQFF. The DNA of the CDR3 is TGCGCCAGCAGCTCAGAGGGAGATTACAATGAGCAGTTCTTC.